This T cell receptor (beta chain) was captured in a study of CD8+ T cells in alopecia areata. Whole-study findings and limits: Shared TCR sequences were less clear between patients than in mice, possibly partly from HLA diversity.

CDR1 and CDR2 from the germline V gene are SGHDT and YYEEEE. This CDR3 has 15 amino acids. Trimming removed 0 bases at V and 2 bases at J, with 11 bases between. Treatment in this sample: oral pan-JAK inhibitor, 5-10 mg twice daily. Isolated RNA was reverse transcribed into cDNA used as the sequencing template. The method was immunoSEQ multiplex PCR; TCRdb's version includes in-frame clones alone and lacks a portion of them. Seen here are some 220,000 clones, around three fifths observed once, and the top ten hold about 1.4%. Regarding this clone: Its antigen is still unknown.

The genes are TRBV5-6 and TRBJ1-2, with D perhaps matching TRBD1 (5 bases). The origin of this receptor is a human donor with alopecia areata. The specimen was CD4+ T cells sorted from blood, collected at week 4, from a patient treated with tofacitinib. Here the CDR3 reads CASSLASGANYGYTF. Here the CDR3 DNA reads TGTGCCAGCAGCTTGGCTTCCGGGGCAAACTATGGCTACACCTTC. The complete variable domain, with remaining parts taken from reference TRBV5-6 and TRBJ1-2, reads DAGVTQSPTHLIKTRGQQVTLRCSPKSGHDTVSWYQQALGQGPQFIFQYYEEEERQRGNFPDRFSGHQFPNYSSELNVNALLLGDSALYLCASSLASGANYGYTFGSGTRLTVV.